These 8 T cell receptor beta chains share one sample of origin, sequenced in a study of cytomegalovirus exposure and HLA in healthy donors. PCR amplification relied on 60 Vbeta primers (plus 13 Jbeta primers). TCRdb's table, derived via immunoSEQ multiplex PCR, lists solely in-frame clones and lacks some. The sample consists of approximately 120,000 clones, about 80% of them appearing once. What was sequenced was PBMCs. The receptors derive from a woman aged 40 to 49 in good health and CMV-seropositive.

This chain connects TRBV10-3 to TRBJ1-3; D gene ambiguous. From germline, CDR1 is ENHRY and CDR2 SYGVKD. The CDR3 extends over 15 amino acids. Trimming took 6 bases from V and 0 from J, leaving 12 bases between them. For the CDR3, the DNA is TGTGCCATCAGGGCAGCGTTGAACTCTGGAAACACCATATATTTT. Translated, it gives CAIRAALNSGNTIYF.

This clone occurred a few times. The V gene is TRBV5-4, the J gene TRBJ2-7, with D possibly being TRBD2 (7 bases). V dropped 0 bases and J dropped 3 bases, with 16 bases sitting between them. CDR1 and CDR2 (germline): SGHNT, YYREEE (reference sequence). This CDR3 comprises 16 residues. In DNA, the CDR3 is TGTGCCAGCAGCTTGGGAGGGGGGGGTGCGAGCTACGAGCAGTACTTC. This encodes CASSLGGGGASYEQYF. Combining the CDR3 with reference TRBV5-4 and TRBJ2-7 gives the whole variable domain ETGVTQSPTHLIKTRGQQVTLRCSSQSGHNTVSWYQQALGQGPQFIFQYYREEENGRGNFPPRFSGLQFPNYSSELNVNALELDDSALYLCASSLGGGGASYEQYFGPGTRLTVT.

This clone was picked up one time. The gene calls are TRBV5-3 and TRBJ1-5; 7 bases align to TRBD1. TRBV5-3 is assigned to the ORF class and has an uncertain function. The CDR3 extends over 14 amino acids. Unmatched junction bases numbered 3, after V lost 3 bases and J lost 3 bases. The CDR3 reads CARSWDSFNQPQHF. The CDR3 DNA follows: TGTGCCAGAAGCTGGGACAGCTTCAATCAGCCCCAGCATTTT.

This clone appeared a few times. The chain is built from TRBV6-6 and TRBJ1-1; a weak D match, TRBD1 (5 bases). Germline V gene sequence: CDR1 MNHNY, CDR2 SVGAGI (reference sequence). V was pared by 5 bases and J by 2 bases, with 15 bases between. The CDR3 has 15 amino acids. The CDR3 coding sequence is TGTGCCAGCAGTCCCCATCAGGGAACAAACACTGAAGCTTTCTTT. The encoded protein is CASSPHQGTNTEAFF.

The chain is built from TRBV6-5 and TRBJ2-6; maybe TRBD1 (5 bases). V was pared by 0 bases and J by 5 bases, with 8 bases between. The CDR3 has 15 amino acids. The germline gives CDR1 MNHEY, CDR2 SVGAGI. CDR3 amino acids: CASSYSPGRANVLTF. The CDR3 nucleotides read TGTGCCAGCAGTTACTCGCCAGGGAGGGCCAACGTCCTGACTTTC.

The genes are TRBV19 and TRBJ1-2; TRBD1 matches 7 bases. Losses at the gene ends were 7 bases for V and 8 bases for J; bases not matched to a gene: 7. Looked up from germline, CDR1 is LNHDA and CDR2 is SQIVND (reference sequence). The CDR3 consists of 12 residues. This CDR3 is CASNDRVGGYTF. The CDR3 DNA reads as TGTGCCAGTAACGACAGGGTGGGGGGCTACACCTTC.

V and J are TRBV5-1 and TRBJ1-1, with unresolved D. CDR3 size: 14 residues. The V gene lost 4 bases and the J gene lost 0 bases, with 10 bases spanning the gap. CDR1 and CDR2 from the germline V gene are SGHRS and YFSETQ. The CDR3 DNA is TGCGCCAGCAGCCCCCGGGTGATGAACACTGAAGCTTTCTTT. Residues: CASSPRVMNTEAFF.

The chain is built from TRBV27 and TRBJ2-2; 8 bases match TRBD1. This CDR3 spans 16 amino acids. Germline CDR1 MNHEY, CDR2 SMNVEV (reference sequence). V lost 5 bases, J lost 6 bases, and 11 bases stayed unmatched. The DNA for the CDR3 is TGTGCCAGCAGTCCTAAGGGACAGGCCTACGCCGGGGAGCTGTTTTTT. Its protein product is CASSPKGQAYAGELFF.